Reported below is one T cell receptor (beta chain). This sample was included in a study of cytomegalovirus exposure and HLA in healthy donors. A multiplex PCR was run with 60 Vbeta primers and 13 Jbeta primers. Generated by immunoSEQ multiplex PCR, the TCRdb table keeps only in-frame clones and is missing some. The sample records over 200,000 clones, around 80% being singletons. CDR3 size: 11 residues. Germline V gives CDR1 DFQATT, CDR2 SNEGSKA (reference sequence). V lost 5 bases and J 7 bases, leaving 9 bases between the germline ends. J is TRBJ2-1 and V is TRBV20-1; D is unresolved. The origin of this receptor is a male donor in good health and CMV-seronegative. The source material was PBMCs. The DNA of the CDR3 is TGCAGTGCTTACTATGAGAATGAGCAGTTCTTC. Translating gives CSAYYENEQFF.